This T cell receptor (beta chain) stems from a study of identical twins (dated by TCRdb to 2016 to 2018). Context from the whole study: To test whether fetal clonotypes persist, this study deep-sequenced TCR alpha and beta repertoires from monozygotic twins, from unrelated adults of various ages, and from cord blood. To rule out contamination, the twin experiments were replicated at different times with different library preparation protocols.

Libraries came from 5' RACE. The listed sequencing device is Illumina HiSeq 2000. A universal primer binding site was added through template switching, and the final cDNA carried a unique molecular identifier so that TCR cDNA molecules could be counted accurately. Specific primers in the conserved constant-segment region were used to synthesize first-strand cDNA for TCR alpha and beta chains. To control for contamination, every cDNA library carried two barcodes: a SMART-Mk sample barcode plus Illumina barcodes. TruSeq adapter sequences and Illumina sample barcodes were added in two successive PCR steps. The Illumina HiSeq platform was used with custom primers to sequence TCR alpha and beta cDNA libraries. The paper's processing steps were these. MiGEC was used to process raw reads and extract unique molecular identifiers, and MiXCR was used to find CDR3 positions. Recombination models were inferred per individual with the repgenHMM and IGoR tools using an EM algorithm. The tcR package in R was used for shared clonotype analysis, with sharing normalized by the product of cloneset sizes. To study raw recombination without the effects of thymic and clonal selection, out-of-frame nonproductive sequences were analyzed. TCRdb trimmed the raw reads at Q25, called clones with MiXCR and kept productive beta chains. One record per CDR3 amino acid sequence lists the most common genes and DNA. For this entry, the V and J calls and clone size follow TCRdb and not the study's own pipeline. The sample table contains 600,000 to 850,000 distinct CDR3 sequences; only one count was recorded for about 20% of them. The ten top clones hold around 13% of the sample.

The V end gives up 6 bases and the J end 6 bases, leaving 6 bases in the junction not matched to a gene. CDR1 and CDR2 are read off the germline V gene as MNHEY and SVGEGT. The CDR3 numbers 14 residues from cysteine through phenylalanine. CDR3 DNA only is kept here, 42 bases in frame from base 1. All donors were healthy Caucasians. Three pairs of female monozygotic twins, all aged roughly 18 to 30 years, made up the twin cohort. RNA for TCR libraries was isolated from peripheral blood mononuclear cells. Overall results and qualifications from the work: Fewer insertions were carried by abundant cord blood beta clonotypes; a weaker similar trend was observed in young adult naive repertoires, while no such trend was observed in memory repertoires. In monozygotic twins, recombination models systematically underestimated out-of-frame TCR alpha sharing, but the models matched the sharing seen between unrelated individuals. Compared with coincidental sharing between unrelated individuals, out-of-frame TCR alpha sequences shared between twins showed an excess of sequences with low generation probability. Conclusions relied on cross-sectional statistical analysis, since the same donors could not be followed over many years. Invariant T cells such as MAIT and iNKT could partly confound zero-insertion analyses, although diverse VJ usage argued against such confounding for most clonotypes. In beta out-of-frame sequences, excess twin sharing was weaker, because having fewer shared sequences lowered the signal-to-noise ratio.

On this clonotype itself: This receptor's antigen is unknown. Nothing much larger sits one base from this clone, and base qualities are not available.

The data also belong to a second study, concerning T cells expressing NK-cell markers. The other study reports the following: TCR beta-chain repertoires were profiled in sorted CD3+CD56+NKG2C+, CD3+CD56+NKG2C- and CD3+CD56-NKG2C+ T-cell subsets from about 8 donors. Among the eight sequenced donors, seven were HCMV-seropositive and one was HCMV-seronegative. In several experiments an anti-gammadeltaTCR antibody was added to restrict sorting to alphabetaTCR-expressing T cells. In about 6 donors, the dominant CD3+CD56+NKG2C+ clonotypes were found to rank among the top 10 CD8+ clonotypes and to make up about 1.0-7.0% of CD8+ T cells. Those dominant clonotypes were again the most abundant among CD3+CD56-NKG2C+ cells in a handful of donors, at roughly 25-60.1%. Whether the expanded NKG2C-expressing T cell clones were specific for HCMV antigens was left unclear. All eight donors whose samples were sequenced were randomly selected healthy volunteers, three of them men and five women. HCMV serostatus was determined by detecting HCMV-specific IgG in serum with a commercial ELISA kit. Bulk peripheral blood T-cell repertoires were additionally sequenced from unsorted PBMC for six donors. MIGEC handled demultiplexing of the reads and grouping by UMI, while MiTCR was used to assemble and quantify clonotypes. To remove erroneous sequences, TCR cDNA sequences were retained only when supported by two or more reads. The tcR package was used for downstream repertoire analysis, and clonotypes were matched between fractions using CDR3 nucleotide sequence together with V segment. VDJmatch was used to annotate antigen specificity against VDJdb, with one amino acid substitution in CDR3 permitted.

The sequencing sample was made of PBMCs. This clonotype was sampled from a woman aged 18-29 years in good health. The V gene is TRBV6-2 or TRBV6-3 and the J gene is TRBJ2-7, and 12 junctional nucleotides match TRBD2. The CDR3 is CASRKTSGRSEQYF. The bases read TGTGCCAGCAGGAAGACTAGCGGGAGATCCGAGCAGTACTTC.